The 10 T cell receptor beta chains given below trace back to one sample, sequenced in a study of shared clonotypes between healthy human individuals. Generated by immunoSEQ multiplex PCR, the TCRdb table keeps only in-frame clones and is missing some. The sample lists over 850,000 clones, 75% to 85% occurring once. Source material: memory CD4+ T cells from PBMCs. Documented subset: CD45RA-negative fraction. The receptors derive from a man aged 18-30 years in good health. Some clones in this sample may be carry-over from other donors' samples.

CDR3 protein: CASSQMTSGRAGELFF. DNA for the CDR3: TGTGCCAGCAGTCAAATGACTAGCGGGAGAGCCGGGGAGCTGTTTTTT. The V call is TRBV7-3, the J call TRBJ2-2, with 12 bases fitting TRBD2. CDR3 length: 16 amino acids. The V gene's germline CDR1 is SGHTA and CDR2 FQGTGA. V shed 6 bases, J shed 6 bases, and the junction held 8 bases outside the gene matches.

A single count supports this clone. Other DNA variants within this sample encode the same CDR3. V gene TRBV28 combines with J gene TRBJ2-7, with TRBD1 as a possible D gene (6 bases). Germline V gene lookup returns CDR1 MDHEN and CDR2 SYDVKM. This CDR3 region has 13 residues. Deletions cut 6 bases from V and 4 bases from J, with 13 bases between. CDR3 sequence (DNA): TGTGCCAGCAGCCTACCCAGGGGATACGAGCAGTACTTC. Translated, it gives CASSLPRGYEQYF. The full variable domain, its missing parts supplied by reference TRBV28 and TRBJ2-7, is DVKVTQSSRYLVKRTGEKVFLECVQDMDHENMFWYRQDPGLGLRLIYFSYDVKMKEKGDIPEGYSVSREKKERFSLILESASTNQTSMYLCASSLPRGYEQYFGPGTRLTVT.

The chain recombines TRBV6-1 with TRBJ2-3; 9 bases line up with TRBD1. V lost 6 bases, J lost 2 bases, and 3 bases stayed unmatched. The CDR3 has 14 residues. Germline V lookup: CDR1 MNHNS, CDR2 SASEGT. The CDR3 bases are TGTGCCAGCAGAGGGACAGGGCTCACAGATACGCAGTATTTT. It translates to CASRGTGLTDTQYF.

This chain links TRBV30 with TRBJ1-3; the match to TRBD1 covers 7 bases. Germline lookup yields CDR1 GTSNPN and CDR2 SVGIG (reference sequence). The CDR3 is made up of 12 amino acids. Unmatched junction bases numbered 4, after V lost 7 bases and J lost 4 bases. CDR3 coding DNA: TGTGCCTCGACAGGGACAGGAAACACCATATATTTT. Translation: CASTGTGNTIYF.

The J gene is TRBJ2-1, the V gene TRBV19, with 8 bases matching TRBD2. Germline assignment: CDR1 LNHDA and CDR2 SQIVND (reference sequence). V shed 8 bases, J shed 3 bases, and the junction held 3 bases outside the gene matches. CDR3 size: 13 residues. CDR3 amino acids: CASRGGNYNEQFF. For the CDR3, the DNA is TGTGCCAGTCGGGGGGGGAACTACAATGAGCAGTTCTTC. Full variable domain (outside the CDR3, taken from reference TRBV19 and TRBJ2-1): DGGITQSPKYLFRKEGQNVTLSCEQNLNHDAMYWYRQDPGQGLRLIYYSQIVNDFQKGDIAEGYSVSREKKESFPLTVTSAQKNPTAFYLCASRGGNYNEQFFGPGTRLTVL.

The chain is built from TRBV4-1 and TRBJ2-3; D assignment may be TRBD1 or TRBD2 (5 bases each). The CDR3 covers 14 residues. Germline V lookup: CDR1 MGHRA, CDR2 YSYEKL. Trimming removed 0 bases at V and 7 bases at J, with 11 bases between. The CDR3 is CASSQDLWGYTQYF. In DNA, the CDR3 is TGCGCCAGCAGCCAAGATCTTTGGGGGTATACGCAGTATTTT.

The J gene is TRBJ1-1, the V gene TRBV5-1; D is undetermined. The ends were cut back, 2 bases at V and 6 bases at J, with 8 bases in the middle. Looked up from germline, CDR1 is SGHRS and CDR2 is YFSETQ. The CDR3 is 12 residues long. CDR3 protein: CASSFSQAEAFF. The CDR3 DNA follows: TGCGCCAGCAGCTTTAGTCAGGCTGAAGCTTTCTTT.

This chain connects TRBV19 to TRBJ2-1; D is unclear. V lost 1 base and J lost 4, with 14 bases in between. Germline values: CDR1 LNHDA, CDR2 SQIVND (reference sequence). This CDR3 has 16 residues. CDR3 coding DNA: TGTGCCAGTAGTATAGGGGTACTCCAGACTTACAATGAGCAGTTCTTC. It translates to CASSIGVLQTYNEQFF.

This clone was counted between two and nine times. In DNA, the CDR3 is TGCGCCAGCAGCCAAGTACAAGGGGGGGAGCTGTTTTTT. Translating gives CASSQVQGGELFF. The rearrangement joins TRBV4-1 to TRBJ2-2; D gene uncertain. The germline V gene encodes CDR1 MGHRA and CDR2 YSYEKL. This CDR3 region has 13 residues. V was cut by 1 base and J by 8 bases, with 8 bases left in between.

The chain is built from TRBV29-1 and TRBJ2-3; no clear D gene. The CDR3 extends over 13 amino acids. V lost 3 bases, J lost 3 bases, and 10 bases lay in between. Looked up from germline, CDR1 is SQVTM and CDR2 is ANQGSEA. The CDR3 DNA sequence: TGCAGCGTTGATCTGCAGCCAACAGATACGCAGTATTTT. Translated, it gives CSVDLQPTDTQYF.